This record concerns one TCR beta chain sequence. The data originate from a study of control samples from healthy donors and cancer patients. The ends were cut back, 3 bases at V and 2 bases at J, with 11 bases in the middle. CDR3 size: 14 residues. Germline V gives CDR1 SEHNR, CDR2 FQNEAQ (reference sequence). Assay used: immunoSEQ multiplex PCR; TCRdb lists only in-frame clones, some missing. The table lists 30,000 or so clones, around 90% of them singletons. The receptor was isolated from a female donor with melanoma. The V call is TRBV7-9, the J call TRBJ2-7, with D possibly being TRBD1 or TRBD2 (5 bases each). Sequenced input: formalin-fixed, paraffin-embedded tissue. CDR3 DNA sequence: TGTGCCAGCAGCTTCGGGGACCTAACCTACGAGCAGTACTTC. This translates into CASSFGDLTYEQYF.